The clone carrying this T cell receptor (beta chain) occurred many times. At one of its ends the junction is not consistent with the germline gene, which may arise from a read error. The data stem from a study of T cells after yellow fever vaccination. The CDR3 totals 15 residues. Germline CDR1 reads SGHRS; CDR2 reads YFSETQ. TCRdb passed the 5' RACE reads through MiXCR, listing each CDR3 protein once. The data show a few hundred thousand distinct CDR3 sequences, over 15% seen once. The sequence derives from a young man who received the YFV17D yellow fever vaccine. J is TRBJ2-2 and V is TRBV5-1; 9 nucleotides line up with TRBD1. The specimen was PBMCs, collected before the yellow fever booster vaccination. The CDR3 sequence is CDSKKQGARNGELFF. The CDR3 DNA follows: TGCGACAGCAAGAAACAGGGGGCGCGAAACGGGGAGCTGTTTTTT.